The TCR beta chain described here comes from a study of blood T cell repertoires in COVID-19 (dated by TCRdb to 2018 to 2021). Broadly, across the study: Collaborator samples came from the United States, Italy and Spain and covered acute and convalescent phases of COVID-19. Sample metadata almost always included a de-identified subject ID, COVID-19 status, age in years and sex. HLA class I and class II types, where available, came from metadata supplied by the sample provider rather than from assay-based typing. A freely available public database, intended as a resource for researchers studying the immune response to SARS-CoV-2, is where the repertoires were released. The prospective study material was composed of cDNA or gDNA derived from T cells, B-cell-depleted T cells, or PBMCs. Samples came from the ongoing ImmuneRACE study (first 160 participants) plus 1,254 subjects from 6 global collaborators. The dataset comprised deeply sampled blood TCRbeta repertoires from subjects exposed to, actively infected with, or recovered from COVID-19.

TCRbeta CDR3 regions were amplified from genomic DNA using the immunoSEQ Assay, a bias-controlled multiplex PCR. In the original analysis: Nucleated cell counts per sample were estimated from amplification of reference gene primers within the assay. To quantify the absolute abundance of each unique TCRbeta CDR3 rearrangement, sequence reads were collapsed and filtered. For each sample, productive Simpson clonality was calculated as the square root of Simpson's diversity index over productive rearrangements. What TCRdb holds here is the immuneACCESS table cut down to in-frame rearrangements. Part of the clones is not present; checked against another copy, under half of the missing clones reflect an unresolved V gene, and the others are unexplained. From that table come the V and J calls and clone size; the DNA was used to work out D and trimming. The sample yields over 400,000 clones; 80% to 90% were counted once. Jointly, the top ten make up around 8% of the sample.

The research as a whole found: The quantity of clinical and demographic metadata differed by source and by participant and was supplied without curation.

Participants in the prospective study were aged about 18 to 90 years, lived in about two dozen United States geographic areas, and enrolled through a virtual design. Cohort assignment in the prospective study relied on participant-reported clinical history from a screening survey and a study questionnaire. Recovered participants in ImmuneRACE Cohort 3 were defined as having two consecutive negative NP/OP PCR tests, clearance from a healthcare professional, or resolution of symptoms. Each participant in the prospective study had whole blood, serum and a nasopharyngeal or oropharyngeal swab collected by mobile phlebotomists. Over an approximately 2-month period, participants in the prospective study had the option of providing additional blood draws and questionnaires. Before DNA extraction, blood samples from the prospective study were shipped at room temperature or frozen. In regard to this clone: Its binding antigen is unknown. Base qualities are missing; no much larger clone stands one base away.

Trimming takes 8 bases off V and 8 bases off J; junction bases not matched to a gene: 8. From the germline V gene (reference sequence), CDR1 is LNHDA and CDR2 is SQIVND. The CDR3 numbers 13 residues from cysteine through phenylalanine. Only CDR3 DNA remains: 39 bases, in frame from the first base. This receptor chain uses TRBV19 and TRBJ1-4; TRBD1 agrees with 7 junctional bases. The TCR was taken from an older woman who had recovered from COVID-19. The sample was PBMCs or T cells enriched from blood (not recorded which). The DNA is TGTGCCAGTTCCCGACAGGGAAGGGAAAAACTGTTTTTT. It codes for CASSRQGREKLFF.